Below are 13 T cell receptor beta chains sequenced from a single sample in a study of shared clonotypes between healthy human individuals. Selected positively for CCR7 and CD45RO-negative, naive CD8 cells excluded terminally differentiated effector memory CD45RA+ cells. Profiled with immunoSEQ multiplex PCR; TCRdb holds only in-frame clones, not every one. The sample holds around 1.9 million clones, just over 90% seen once. Sequencing used naive CD8+ T cells from PBMCs. The receptor source for this set is a man younger than 35 in good health. Some clones in this sample may be carry-over from other donors' samples.

The rearrangement links TRBV11-2 to TRBJ1-1; D unresolved. CDR1 is SGHAT and CDR2 is FQNNGV in the germline V gene. This CDR3 spans 16 amino acids. V shed 5 bases and J shed 4 bases, with 20 bases lying between them. Here the CDR3 DNA reads TGTGCCAGCAGCCCCACCGGCGCAAGAGGGTTCACTGAAGCTTTCTTT. Its translation is CASSPTGARGFTEAFF.

The chain is built from TRBV29-1 and TRBJ2-1; a weak D match, TRBD1 (6 bases). Germline CDR1 and CDR2: SQVTM and ANQGSEA. V was pared by 6 bases and J by 5 bases, with 17 bases between. This CDR3 comprises 14 residues. CDR3: CSVQGLSTHNEQFF. CDR3 bases: TGCAGCGTCCAGGGGCTCTCCACACACAATGAGCAGTTCTTC.

The chain joins TRBV7-9 to TRBJ1-3; the D is unclear. The CDR3 spans 17 residues. The germline V gene encodes CDR1 SEHNR and CDR2 FQNEAQ (reference sequence). The V and J ends lost 5 bases and 5 bases respectively, with 22 bases between them. This chain's CDR3 is CASSRNLGVEKRNTIYF. CDR3 nucleotide sequence: TGTGCCAGCAGCCGGAACTTGGGTGTGGAGAAACGAAACACCATATATTTT. Full variable domain (rest looked up from reference TRBV7-9 and TRBJ1-3): DTGVSQNPRHKITKRGQNVTFRCDPISEHNRLYWYRQTLGQGPEFLTYFQNEAQLEKSRLLSDRFSAERPKGSFSTLEIQRTEQGDSAMYLCASSRNLGVEKRNTIYFGEGSWLTVV.

This sequence joins TRBV15 and TRBJ1-4; 7 bases match TRBD1. This CDR3 has 14 amino acids. The V gene's germline CDR1 is LNHNV and CDR2 YYDKDF (reference sequence). The J segment lost 5 bases and the V segment lost 5 bases, leaving 5 bases of the junction unmatched. The CDR3 is CATSPGQRNEKLFF. CDR3 DNA: TGTGCCACCAGCCCGGGACAGAGGAATGAAAAACTGTTTTTT.

The DNA for the CDR3 is TGCGCCAGCAGCTCGGGATCCGGGGAGCTGTTTTTT. Protein sequence: CASSSGSGELFF. The chain is built from TRBV5-1 and TRBJ2-2; D may be TRBD2 (5 bases). Germline V gene sequence: CDR1 SGHRS, CDR2 YFSETQ. This CDR3 has 12 residues. The ends were cut back, 3 bases at V and 6 bases at J, with 6 bases in the middle.

The gene calls are TRBV6-5 and TRBJ2-1; D gene uncertain. Germline CDR1 and CDR2: MNHEY and SVGAGI. Trimming pared 0 bases from V and 7 bases from J, leaving 13 bases between. CDR3 length: 15 amino acids. DNA of the CDR3: TGTGCCAGCAGTTACTCGAAAAGGACCGCGAATGAGCAGTTCTTC. This translates into CASSYSKRTANEQFF.

CDR3 loop: CASSISTGPIDYTF. The CDR3 coding sequence is TGTGCCAGTAGTATTAGTACGGGCCCGATCGACTACACCTTC. The chain has TRBV19 and TRBJ1-2; D remains ambiguous. Trimming removed 3 bases from V and 10 bases from J, with 18 bases in between. CDR1 and CDR2 (germline): LNHDA, SQIVND (reference sequence). The CDR3 totals 14 residues.

The chain links TRBV6-1 to TRBJ2-7; the match to TRBD2 covers 7 bases. The J segment lost 2 bases and the V segment lost 6 bases, leaving 7 bases of the junction unmatched. The V gene's germline CDR1 is MNHNS and CDR2 SASEGT. The CDR3 is 14 amino acids. In DNA form, the CDR3 reads TGTGCCAGCAGCCAAACCGGGAGGCCCTACGAGCAGTACTTC. It yields the protein CASSQTGRPYEQYF.

The chain combines TRBV19 with TRBJ1-5, with 9 bases identical to TRBD1. This CDR3 contains 14 residues. The V gene end was trimmed by 7 bases and the J gene end by 6 bases; junction bases not matched to a gene: 7. Germline V CDR1 and CDR2: LNHDA, SQIVND (reference sequence). The CDR3 protein is CASTDRGGTQPQHF. The CDR3 DNA follows: TGTGCCAGTACGGACAGGGGTGGTACTCAGCCCCAGCATTTT.

The CDR3 reads CASSIDRGNEQFF. The DNA of the CDR3 is TGTGCCAGCAGTATCGACAGGGGAAATGAGCAGTTCTTC. This chain joins TRBV28 and TRBJ2-1, with TRBD1 matching over 8 bases. This CDR3 is built from 13 residues. J gave up 7 bases and V 5 bases, and 4 bases lay outside the gene matches. Germline CDR1 MDHEN, CDR2 SYDVKM.

As to this clone: This CDR3 is also generated by other DNA sequences in the sample. This chain uses TRBV6-5 with TRBJ1-1, with a tentative D call TRBD1 (6 bases). V lost 0 bases and J lost 5, with 13 bases in between. The germline V gene has CDR1 MNHEY and CDR2 SVGAGI. This CDR3 is 15 amino acids long. This CDR3 reads CASSYSRGARTEAFF. CDR3 sequence (DNA): TGTGCCAGCAGTTACTCTCGGGGGGCGCGGACTGAAGCTTTCTTT.

The chain carries TRBV7-2 and TRBJ1-1, with 8 bases that match TRBD1. V lost 5 bases, J lost 6 bases, and 8 bases stayed unmatched. CDR1 is SGHTA, CDR2 FQGNSA, per germline. The CDR3 extends over 14 amino acids. CDR3 in DNA: TGTGCCAGCAGCGAAACAGGGGGGAGGGCTGAAGCTTTCTTT. This codes for CASSETGGRAEAFF.

The J gene is TRBJ2-1, the V gene TRBV11-2; 7 nucleotides agree with TRBD2. In germline, CDR1 is SGHAT, CDR2 FQNNGV. This CDR3 has 15 amino acids. Trimming at V came to 4 bases and at J to 6 bases, leaving 9 bases not matched to a gene. The CDR3 reads CASSWVRELGNEQFF. DNA of the CDR3: TGTGCCAGCAGCTGGGTGCGGGAGCTGGGCAATGAGCAGTTCTTC.